This T cell receptor (beta chain) was found in a study of T cells in Graves' hyperthyroidism and ophthalmopathy. About the research overall: Upon initial diagnosis and before any treatment, peripheral blood was collected.

With duration under 3 months, ophthalmopathy was active: Clinical Activity Score at least 3, NOSPECS at least 4. Exclusion followed for patients with uncontrolled infection, other autoimmune disease, pregnancy or lactation. Study-level points and caveats: Before onset, by a median of approximately 5.9 months, the model predicted ophthalmopathy.

CDR1 is MNHEY and CDR2 is SVGAGI in the germline V gene. This CDR3 is 15 amino acids long. V was clipped by 0 bases and J by 5 bases; unmatched bases: 7. The table lists this clonotype with many counts. Its specificity is unknown. From RNA transcripts, TCR beta CDR3 regions were amplified. TCR CDR3 underwent first-round RT-PCR with the HTBI primer set. MiXCR was run by TCRdb on the multiplex PCR reads, yielding one entry per CDR3 protein. The sample yields about 350,000 distinct CDR3 sequences, about a sixth seen once. The specimen sequenced was blood. The sequence came from a woman in her forties with Graves' ophthalmopathy. The chain links TRBV6-5 to TRBJ2-7; the match to TRBD2 covers 7 bases. The CDR3 spells CASSYSGVGGDEQYF. CDR3 sequence (DNA): TGTGCCAGCAGTTACTCCGGGGTTGGGGGGGACGAGCAGTACTTC.